Listed below are T cell receptor beta chains from one sample, sequenced in a study of blood T cell repertoires in COVID-19. Method: immunoSEQ multiplex PCR; TCRdb's copy keeps in-frame clones and lacks some. The top ten hold about 15% of the sample, which has about 220,000 clones, roughly 90% seen once. Sequenced sample: PBMCs or T cells enriched from blood (not recorded which). The receptors derive from a man younger than 45 who had been exposed to COVID-19. Both conserved end residues are part of each CDR3. Fields, in order: J gene, V gene, clone size, D gene, CDR3 DNA, CDR3 protein. D genes are given only for firm matches. The listing skips clone size in some rows; elsewhere it reads once, few, many or a size class.

j_gene: TRBJ2-2
v_gene: TRBV7-9
abundance: few
d_gene: TRBD2
CDR3nt: TGTGCCAGCAGCTCGCCTAGCGGGGGGGCGTCCACCGGGGAGCTGTTTTTT
CDR3aa: CASSSPSGGASTGELFF

j_gene: TRBJ2-2
v_gene: TRBV7-9
abundance: .
d_gene: .
CDR3nt: TGTGCCAGCAGCGGTCGCTCGAGGGCCGGGGAGCTGTTTTTT
CDR3aa: CASSGRSRAGELFF

j_gene: TRBJ2-3
v_gene: TRBV14
abundance: .
d_gene: TRBD2
CDR3nt: TGTGCCAGCAGCCAACGAAAGACTAGCGGTCGTTACACAGATACGCAGTATTTT
CDR3aa: CASSQRKTSGRYTDTQYF

j_gene: TRBJ1-1
v_gene: TRBV13
abundance: .
d_gene: .
CDR3nt: TGTGCCAGCAGCCCTATTTGGTTTACAGGCAACACTGAAGCTTTCTTT
CDR3aa: CASSPIWFTGNTEAFF

j_gene: TRBJ2-1
v_gene: TRBV6-5
abundance: .
d_gene: TRBD1
CDR3nt: TGTGCCAGCGGCCCAGGGACAGGGAAACATGAGCAGTTCTTC
CDR3aa: CASGPGTGKHEQFF

j_gene: TRBJ2-5
v_gene: TRBV5-1
abundance: .
d_gene: .
CDR3nt: TGCGCCAGCAGTCCGACCCAAAGGGGGCAAGAGACCCAGTACTTC
CDR3aa: CASSPTQRGQETQYF

j_gene: TRBJ2-2
v_gene: TRBV5-1
abundance: .
d_gene: .
CDR3nt: TGCGCCAGCAGCTTGGATGGGCGTAGGGGCACCGGGGAGCTGTTTTTT
CDR3aa: CASSLDGRRGTGELFF

j_gene: TRBJ1-3
v_gene: TRBV2
abundance: .
d_gene: .
CDR3nt: TGTGCCACCGTCGACAGCCTAACCTCTGGAAACACCATATATTTT
CDR3aa: CATVDSLTSGNTIYF

j_gene: TRBJ2-7
v_gene: TRBV20-1
abundance: .
d_gene: TRBD2
CDR3nt: TGCAGTGTAGCGGGGGGGTACGAGCAGTACTTC
CDR3aa: CSVAGGYEQYF

j_gene: TRBJ2-4
v_gene: TRBV4-2
abundance: .
d_gene: TRBD1
CDR3nt: TGTGCCAGCAGCCAACCGGGACAGAGTTGGTACTTC
CDR3aa: CASSQPGQSWYF

j_gene: TRBJ1-2
v_gene: TRBV10-3
abundance: .
d_gene: TRBD1
CDR3nt: TGTGCCATCAGCCTCCGTGAGGGACAGGAAGATCAAGGCTATGGCTACACCTTC
CDR3aa: CAISLREGQEDQGYGYTF

j_gene: TRBJ1-2
v_gene: TRBV2
abundance: .
d_gene: TRBD1
CDR3nt: TGTGCCAGCAGTGGGGGACAGGGGTATGGCTACACCTTC
CDR3aa: CASSGGQGYGYTF

j_gene: TRBJ2-1
v_gene: TRBV4-3
abundance: .
d_gene: TRBD2
CDR3nt: TGCGCCAGCAGCCTAGACCTCCTAATAGCGGGGGGAGTAGATGAGCAGTTCTTC
CDR3aa: CASSLDLLIAGGVDEQFF

j_gene: TRBJ2-1
v_gene: TRBV11-2
abundance: .
d_gene: TRBD1
CDR3nt: TGTGCCAGCAGCCCCAGCCCAAAGGGACAGTCCTACAATGAGCAGTTCTTC
CDR3aa: CASSPSPKGQSYNEQFF

j_gene: TRBJ2-1
v_gene: TRBV6-5
abundance: once
d_gene: TRBD1
CDR3nt: TGTGCCAGCAGTTCTAGTCCCGGGACAGGGTTTGAGCAGTTCTTC
CDR3aa: CASSSSPGTGFEQFF

j_gene: TRBJ2-3
v_gene: TRBV10-3
abundance: .
d_gene: .
CDR3nt: TGTGCCATCAGTGCTTCTGGCTGGGCTAGCACAGATACGCAGTATTTT
CDR3aa: CAISASGWASTDTQYF

j_gene: TRBJ1-2
v_gene: TRBV4-2
abundance: .
d_gene: .
CDR3nt: TGTGCCAGCAGCCAAAGGGAGGGCCCTTATGGCTACACCTTC
CDR3aa: CASSQREGPYGYTF

j_gene: TRBJ2-3
v_gene: TRBV12-5
abundance: .
d_gene: TRBD1
CDR3nt: TGTGCTAGTGGTTCCCACCCGGGACAGCTGATCACAGATACGCAGTATTTT
CDR3aa: CASGSHPGQLITDTQYF

j_gene: TRBJ1-5
v_gene: TRBV9
abundance: once
d_gene: .
CDR3nt: TGTGCCAGCAGCGAGGACTATAGCAATCAGCCCCAGCATTTT
CDR3aa: CASSEDYSNQPQHF

j_gene: TRBJ1-4
v_gene: TRBV2
abundance: .
d_gene: .
CDR3nt: TGTGCCAGCAGTGAAAGGGGAACAACTAATGAAAAACTGTTTTTT
CDR3aa: CASSERGTTNEKLFF

j_gene: TRBJ2-1
v_gene: TRBV6-1
abundance: .
d_gene: .
CDR3nt: TGTGCCAGCAGTGAAGTAGACAAATACAATGAGCAGTTCTTC
CDR3aa: CASSEVDKYNEQFF

j_gene: TRBJ2-7
v_gene: TRBV5-1
abundance: .
d_gene: .
CDR3nt: TGCGCCAGCAGCTTGAAGGGGCGAGGTGAGCAGTACTTC
CDR3aa: CASSLKGRGEQYF

j_gene: TRBJ2-5
v_gene: TRBV9
abundance: .
d_gene: TRBD2
CDR3nt: TGTGCCAGCAGCGTAGGGGCTAGCGGGGGGGCTGGTGAGACCCAGTACTTC
CDR3aa: CASSVGASGGAGETQYF

j_gene: TRBJ1-6
v_gene: TRBV27
abundance: .
d_gene: TRBD1
CDR3nt: TGTGCCACCTCCCCGGACAGGGCAAATTCACCCCTCCACTTT
CDR3aa: CATSPDRANSPLHF

j_gene: TRBJ1-6
v_gene: TRBV7-3
abundance: .
d_gene: .
CDR3nt: TGTGCCAGCAGCTTAAATCGTGATTCACCCCTCCACTTT
CDR3aa: CASSLNRDSPLHF

j_gene: TRBJ2-7
v_gene: TRBV29-1
abundance: .
d_gene: .
CDR3nt: TGCAGCGTTCGGTTTGGGGGCGGGTACGAGCAGTACTTC
CDR3aa: CSVRFGGGYEQYF

j_gene: TRBJ2-5
v_gene: TRBV5-4
abundance: once
d_gene: .
CDR3nt: TGTGCCAGCAGCTTGGCATCAGCGGAGGAGACCCAGTACTTC
CDR3aa: CASSLASAEETQYF

j_gene: TRBJ2-7
v_gene: TRBV5-8
abundance: few
d_gene: .
CDR3nt: TGTGCCAGCCCCTTCCGGAGCCCGGTGGGTGACGAGCAGTACTTC
CDR3aa: CASPFRSPVGDEQYF

j_gene: TRBJ1-1
v_gene: TRBV7-2
abundance: .
d_gene: .
CDR3nt: TGTGCCAGCAGCTTAGACCAGGGGCTTGAAGCTTTCTTT
CDR3aa: CASSLDQGLEAFF

j_gene: TRBJ1-2
v_gene: TRBV2
abundance: .
d_gene: .
CDR3nt: TGTGCCAGCAGCGTGGGCCTCAGGGAACACGGCTACACCTTC
CDR3aa: CASSVGLREHGYTF

j_gene: TRBJ1-4
v_gene: TRBV6-5
abundance: .
d_gene: TRBD1
CDR3nt: TGTGCCAGCAGTTACACACCCACCCGACAGGGGACGAAACTGTTTTTT
CDR3aa: CASSYTPTRQGTKLFF

j_gene: TRBJ1-2
v_gene: TRBV19
abundance: .
d_gene: .
CDR3nt: TGTGCCAGTAGTATTTCAGATGGCTACACCTTC
CDR3aa: CASSISDGYTF

j_gene: TRBJ1-6
v_gene: TRBV30
abundance: .
d_gene: .
CDR3nt: TGTGCCTGGAGTGTACATAGAGGCAATAATTCACCCCTCCACTTT
CDR3aa: CAWSVHRGNNSPLHF

j_gene: TRBJ2-7
v_gene: TRBV5-5
abundance: .
d_gene: TRBD1
CDR3nt: TGTGCCAGCAGCTTGGCTCCGGGACAGGGGCACTACGAGCAGTACTTC
CDR3aa: CASSLAPGQGHYEQYF

j_gene: TRBJ1-5
v_gene: TRBV19
abundance: .
d_gene: .
CDR3nt: TGTGCCAGTAGTATTGGATCAGGGGCAGGGAGCAAGCCCCAGCATTTT
CDR3aa: CASSIGSGAGSKPQHF

j_gene: TRBJ1-5
v_gene: TRBV12-5
abundance: .
d_gene: .
CDR3nt: TGTGCTAGTGAAGGTCAGACAAATCAGCCCCAGCATTTT
CDR3aa: CASEGQTNQPQHF

j_gene: TRBJ1-2
v_gene: TRBV6-5
abundance: .
d_gene: TRBD1
CDR3nt: TGTGCCAGCGGATGGACAGGGGCGTTCTATGGCTACACCTTC
CDR3aa: CASGWTGAFYGYTF

j_gene: TRBJ2-5
v_gene: TRBV30
abundance: .
d_gene: .
CDR3nt: TGTGCCTGGACAATCCAGGGGTATGGGACCCAGTACTTC
CDR3aa: CAWTIQGYGTQYF

j_gene: TRBJ1-2
v_gene: TRBV5-1
abundance: once
d_gene: .
CDR3nt: TGCGCCAGCAGCTCTGGAGTAGGGGTAATGTCCTATGGCTACACCTTC
CDR3aa: CASSSGVGVMSYGYTF

j_gene: TRBJ2-5
v_gene: TRBV7-3
abundance: .
d_gene: .
CDR3nt: TGTGCCAGCAGCAAGAGGCCGGGGGTGGGAGAGACCCAGTACTTC
CDR3aa: CASSKRPGVGETQYF

j_gene: TRBJ1-1
v_gene: TRBV4-2
abundance: .
d_gene: .
CDR3nt: TGTGCCAGCAGCCAAACCTTTACTGGAGCGAGACCTGAAGCTTTCTTT
CDR3aa: CASSQTFTGARPEAFF

j_gene: TRBJ2-5
v_gene: TRBV5-6
abundance: .
d_gene: .
CDR3nt: TGTGCCAGCAGCTCCTTTCAGACCCAGTACTTC
CDR3aa: CASSSFQTQYF

j_gene: TRBJ1-6
v_gene: TRBV7-6
abundance: .
d_gene: TRBD1
CDR3nt: TGTGCCAGCAGCTTAAACCGACAGGGTAATAATTCACCCCTCCACTTT
CDR3aa: CASSLNRQGNNSPLHF

j_gene: TRBJ1-2
v_gene: TRBV7-9
abundance: .
d_gene: TRBD1
CDR3nt: TGTGCCAGCAGCTTCAGCCCCCGGGACAGAAAATTCTATGGCTACACCTTC
CDR3aa: CASSFSPRDRKFYGYTF

j_gene: TRBJ2-2
v_gene: TRBV5-4
abundance: .
d_gene: .
CDR3nt: TGTGCCAGCAGCCTGATACTAGCTCCCGGGGAGCTGTTTTTT
CDR3aa: CASSLILAPGELFF

j_gene: TRBJ1-3
v_gene: TRBV7-9
abundance: .
d_gene: .
CDR3nt: TGTGCCAGCAGGTCGGGGGAGGCATCTGGAAACACCATATATTTT
CDR3aa: CASRSGEASGNTIYF

j_gene: TRBJ1-5
v_gene: TRBV4-3
abundance: .
d_gene: TRBD1
CDR3nt: TGCGCCAGCAGCCAGGGGACAGGGGAGAATCAGCCCCAGCATTTT
CDR3aa: CASSQGTGENQPQHF

j_gene: TRBJ2-2
v_gene: TRBV18
abundance: .
d_gene: .
CDR3nt: TGTGCCAGCTCATCAACAGGGCCCGGGGAGCTGTTTTTT
CDR3aa: CASSSTGPGELFF